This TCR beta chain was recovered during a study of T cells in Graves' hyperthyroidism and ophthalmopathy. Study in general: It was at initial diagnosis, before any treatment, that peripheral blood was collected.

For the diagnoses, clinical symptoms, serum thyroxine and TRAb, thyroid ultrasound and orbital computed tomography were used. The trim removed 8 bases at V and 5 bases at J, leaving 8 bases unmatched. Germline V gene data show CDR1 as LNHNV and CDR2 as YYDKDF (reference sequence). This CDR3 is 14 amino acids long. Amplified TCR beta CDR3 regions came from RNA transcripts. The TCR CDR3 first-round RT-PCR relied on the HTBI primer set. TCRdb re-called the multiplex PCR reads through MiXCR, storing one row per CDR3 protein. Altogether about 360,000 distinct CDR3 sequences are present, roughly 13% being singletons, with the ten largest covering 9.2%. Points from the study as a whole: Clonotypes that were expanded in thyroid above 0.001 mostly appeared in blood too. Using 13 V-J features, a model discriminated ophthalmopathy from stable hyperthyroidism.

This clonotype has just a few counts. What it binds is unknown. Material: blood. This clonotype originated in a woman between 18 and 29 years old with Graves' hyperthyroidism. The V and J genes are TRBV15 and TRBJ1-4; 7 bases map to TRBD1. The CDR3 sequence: CATGTEGSNEKLFF. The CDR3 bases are TGTGCCACCGGGACAGAAGGATCAAATGAAAAACTGTTTTTT.